This T cell receptor (beta chain) was captured by sequencing in a study of blood T cell repertoires in COVID-19. Study-wide background: Both acute and convalescent COVID-19 samples were obtained from the United States, Italy and Spain.

CDR1 and CDR2 from the germline V gene are SQVTM and ANQGSEA. Trimming left V 5 bases short and J 3 bases short, with 18 bases between. The CDR3 is 15 amino acids. Study processing details: Reference gene primers were amplified, and this amplification served to estimate nucleated cell counts. Only in-frame clones appear in the TCRdb table, and some are missing; sequencing was by immunoSEQ multiplex PCR. Clone size and the V and J calls come from that table; the DNA yielded D and trimming. The profile shows 77,000 or so clones, roughly 85% of them singletons. The specimen was peripheral blood. J is TRBJ2-3 and V is TRBV29-1; a weak D match, TRBD1 (6 bases). This clonotype originated in an elderly man with acute or convalescent COVID-19. The CDR3 nucleotides read TGCAGCGTTATCCGGGGTAGGGGGACGACAGATACGCAGTATTTT. Translated: CSVIRGRGTTDTQYF.